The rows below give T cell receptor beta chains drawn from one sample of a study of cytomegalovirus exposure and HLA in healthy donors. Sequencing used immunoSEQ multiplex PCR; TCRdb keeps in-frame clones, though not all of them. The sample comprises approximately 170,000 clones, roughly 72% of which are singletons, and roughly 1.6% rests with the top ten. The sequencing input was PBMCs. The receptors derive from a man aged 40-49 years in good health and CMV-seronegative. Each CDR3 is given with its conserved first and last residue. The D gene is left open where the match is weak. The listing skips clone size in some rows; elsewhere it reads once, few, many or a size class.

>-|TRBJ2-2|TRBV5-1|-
TGCGCCAGCAGCTTGGGGGGGGTCGACACCGGGGAGCTGTTTTTT
CASSLGGVDTGELFF
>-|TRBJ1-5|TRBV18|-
TGTGCCAGCTCACCACCGGAAGGCGGGGACAATCAGCCCCAGCATTTT
CASSPPEGGDNQPQHF
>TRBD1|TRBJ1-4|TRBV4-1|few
TGCGCCAGCAGAGGGGGACAGGAGCAAAGAAGGAATGAAAAACTGTTTTTT
CASRGGQEQRRNEKLFF
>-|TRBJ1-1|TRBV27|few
TGTGCCAGCAGCCTTGCAGGGGTCAGGGGAACTGAAGCTTTCTTT
CASSLAGVRGTEAFF
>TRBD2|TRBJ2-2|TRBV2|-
TGTGCCAGCAGTGAAATTAGCGGGAGTGGGGAGCTGTTTTTT
CASSEISGSGELFF
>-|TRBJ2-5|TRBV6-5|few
TGTGCCAGCAGTTACAGCGGGCCCCAAGAGACCCAGTACTTC
CASSYSGPQETQYF
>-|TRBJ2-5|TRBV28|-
TGTGCCAGCAGTTTCTCCAGGGGCTCGGAGACCCAGTACTTC
CASSFSRGSETQYF
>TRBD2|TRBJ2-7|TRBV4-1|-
TGCGCCAGCAGCCATGGACTAGTGAGGGCCTACGAGCAGTACTTC
CASSHGLVRAYEQYF
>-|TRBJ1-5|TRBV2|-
TGTGCCAGCAGTACCATAAGGGGTGAAGAACAGCCCCAGCATTTT
CASSTIRGEEQPQHF
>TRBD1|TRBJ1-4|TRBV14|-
TGTGCCAGCAGCCAAGGGGACAGAACTAATGAAAAACTGTTTTTT
CASSQGDRTNEKLFF
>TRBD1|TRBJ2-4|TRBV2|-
TGTGCCAGCAGCGAACCGGGACAGGGAAACAGTCAGTACTTC
CASSEPGQGNSQYF
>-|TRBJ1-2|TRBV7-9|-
TGTGCCAGCAGACCTACTTTCCGTCATACAGGGGGCTACACCTTC
CASRPTFRHTGGYTF
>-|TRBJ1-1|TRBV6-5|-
TGTGCCAGCAGTTACTCTGGCAGGGTGACTGAAGCTTTCTTT
CASSYSGRVTEAFF
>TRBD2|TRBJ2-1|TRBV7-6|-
TGTGCCAGCAGCCCAAGGGCCGGGACTAGCGGGAGCGGAGAGCAGTTCTTC
CASSPRAGTSGSGEQFF
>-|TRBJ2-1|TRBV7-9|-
TGTGCCAGCAGCTTAGGAATAGGACAACTCAATGAGCAGTTCTTC
CASSLGIGQLNEQFF
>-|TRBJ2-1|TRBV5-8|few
TGTGCCAGCAGCTTCAGGGATGAGCAGTTCTTC
CASSFRDEQFF
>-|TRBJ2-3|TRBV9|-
TGTGCCAGCAGCGTAGGGGTAGGGGAAGTCACAGATACGCAGTATTTT
CASSVGVGEVTDTQYF
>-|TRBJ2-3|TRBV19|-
TGTGCCAGTACCTCACGAGGAGATACGCAGTATTTT
CASTSRGDTQYF
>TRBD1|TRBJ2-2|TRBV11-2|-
TGTGCCAGCAGCTTAGGACAGGGGTTCACCGGGGAGCTGTTTTTT
CASSLGQGFTGELFF
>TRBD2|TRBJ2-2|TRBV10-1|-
TGCGCCAGCAGTGAGTCGACTAGCGGGAGATATGGCGGCGGGGAGCTGTTTTTT
CASSESTSGRYGGGELFF
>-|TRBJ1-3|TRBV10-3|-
TGTGCCATGATGAGCTCTGGAAACACCATATATTTT
CAMMSSGNTIYF
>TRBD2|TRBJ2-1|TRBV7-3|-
TGTGCCAGCAGCCCCCAAGCGGGAAGCTCCTACAATGAGCAGTTCTTC
CASSPQAGSSYNEQFF
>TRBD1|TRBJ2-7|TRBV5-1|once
TGCGCCAGCAGCTTGGACAGGGGGGAGCAGTACTTC
CASSLDRGEQYF
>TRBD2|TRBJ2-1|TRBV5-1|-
TGCGCCAGCACGTCGGTAGTTAGCGGGAACCCTTACAATGAGCAGTTCTTC
CASTSVVSGNPYNEQFF
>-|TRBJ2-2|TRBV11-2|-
TGTGCCAGCAGCTTTACCGGGGGCACCGGGGAGCTGTTTTTT
CASSFTGGTGELFF
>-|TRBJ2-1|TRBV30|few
TGTGCCTGGAACGGCAGGGTCAACTACAATGAGCAGTTCTTC
CAWNGRVNYNEQFF
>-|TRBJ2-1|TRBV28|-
TGTGCCAGCAGTCCTGGGCCGTCCTACAATGAGCAGTTCTTC
CASSPGPSYNEQFF
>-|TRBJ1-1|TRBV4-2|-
TGTGCCAGCAGCCAAGGTCGGGAACACTCGGCTGAAGCTTTCTTT
CASSQGREHSAEAFF
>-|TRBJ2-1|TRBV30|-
TGTGCCTGGAGCGCCGTGGCCCTGTTCAATGAGCAGTTCTTC
CAWSAVALFNEQFF
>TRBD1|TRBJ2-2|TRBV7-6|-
TGTGCCAGCAGCTTTCTTCTTGGGGACAGTTCACTAAACACCGGGGAGCTGTTTTTT
CASSFLLGDSSLNTGELFF
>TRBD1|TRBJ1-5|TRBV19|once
TGTGCCAGTAGTACAATCACCGGGACAGGGGGCTTCCAGCCCCAGCATTTT
CASSTITGTGGFQPQHF
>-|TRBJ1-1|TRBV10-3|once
TGTGCCATCAGTGAGTCGAGATACACTGAAGCTTTCTTT
CAISESRYTEAFF
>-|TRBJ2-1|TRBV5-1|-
TGCGCCAGCAGCTTCCCCGGGTACAATGAGCAGTTCTTC
CASSFPGYNEQFF
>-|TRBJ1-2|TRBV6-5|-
TGTGCCAGCCGGATCATCTCGGGGAACTATGGCTACACCTTC
CASRIISGNYGYTF
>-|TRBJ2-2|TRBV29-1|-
TGCAGCGTTGAGCTTGGACTATCAAACACCGGGGAGCTGTTTTTT
CSVELGLSNTGELFF
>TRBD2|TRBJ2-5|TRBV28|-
TGTGCCAGCAGCCTCCTCACTCCTAGCGGGAGGGGAGAGACCCAGTACTTC
CASSLLTPSGRGETQYF
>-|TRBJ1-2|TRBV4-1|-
TGCGCCAGCAGCCAAGAAAAAGTTACTCACTACACCTTC
CASSQEKVTHYTF
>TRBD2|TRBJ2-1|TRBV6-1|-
TGTGCCACTGGACTAGCGGGAGAGGTTGAGCAGTTCTTC
CATGLAGEVEQFF
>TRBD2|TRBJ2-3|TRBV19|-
TGTGCCAGTACCGGGAGGTCTTCGGGGGAGGATACGCAGTATTTT
CASTGRSSGEDTQYF
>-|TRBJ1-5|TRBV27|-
TGTGCCAGCAGTTTATCCCCGCGGAGCAATCAGCCCCAGCATTTT
CASSLSPRSNQPQHF
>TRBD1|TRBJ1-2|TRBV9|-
TGTGCCAGCAGCCCCCGGGACAGACCCTCAGGCTACACCTTC
CASSPRDRPSGYTF
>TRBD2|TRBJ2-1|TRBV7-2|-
TGTGCCAGCAGCCCAGGGACTAGCCTTAGCTCCTACAATGAGCAGTTCTTC
CASSPGTSLSSYNEQFF
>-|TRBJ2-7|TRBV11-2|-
TGTGCCAGCAGCCCTCGCGGTGATCCCTACGAGCAGTACTTC
CASSPRGDPYEQYF
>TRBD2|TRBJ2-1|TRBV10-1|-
TGCGCCAGCAGTACCGGGAGGGCTAGAGATGAGCAGTTCTTC
CASSTGRARDEQFF
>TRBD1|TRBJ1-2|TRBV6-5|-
TGTGCCAGCAGTTACGGCGCAGGGGGCTCCTATGGCTACACCTTC
CASSYGAGGSYGYTF